This T cell receptor beta chain derives from a study of early T cells in non-severe SARS-CoV-2 infection. Study at large: RNA in bulk from unsorted whole blood was sequenced, and chains were unpaired.

Germline CDR1 and CDR2: DFQATT and SNEGSKA (reference sequence). J gave up 6 bases and V 6 bases, and 13 bases lay outside the gene matches. The CDR3 runs to 16 residues. Researchers attached unique molecular identifiers to individual cDNA molecules. TCRdb analysed the 5' RACE reads with MiXCR anew, one entry per CDR3 protein. This table has about 69,000 distinct CDR3 sequences, around 4.2% appearing once. This clonotype was seen repeatedly, ten times or more. The source was whole blood, collected at baseline. This receptor was identified in an adult who was a healthcare worker with PCR-confirmed SARS-CoV-2 infection or an uninfected control (not recorded which). The donor label of this sample is uncertain. The chain couples TRBV20-1 to TRBJ1-6; TRBD1 agrees at 8 bases. CDR3 bases: TGCAGTGCCACCATGACAGGGGCCTCGGCTAATTCACCCCTCCACTTT. It encodes CSATMTGASANSPLHF.